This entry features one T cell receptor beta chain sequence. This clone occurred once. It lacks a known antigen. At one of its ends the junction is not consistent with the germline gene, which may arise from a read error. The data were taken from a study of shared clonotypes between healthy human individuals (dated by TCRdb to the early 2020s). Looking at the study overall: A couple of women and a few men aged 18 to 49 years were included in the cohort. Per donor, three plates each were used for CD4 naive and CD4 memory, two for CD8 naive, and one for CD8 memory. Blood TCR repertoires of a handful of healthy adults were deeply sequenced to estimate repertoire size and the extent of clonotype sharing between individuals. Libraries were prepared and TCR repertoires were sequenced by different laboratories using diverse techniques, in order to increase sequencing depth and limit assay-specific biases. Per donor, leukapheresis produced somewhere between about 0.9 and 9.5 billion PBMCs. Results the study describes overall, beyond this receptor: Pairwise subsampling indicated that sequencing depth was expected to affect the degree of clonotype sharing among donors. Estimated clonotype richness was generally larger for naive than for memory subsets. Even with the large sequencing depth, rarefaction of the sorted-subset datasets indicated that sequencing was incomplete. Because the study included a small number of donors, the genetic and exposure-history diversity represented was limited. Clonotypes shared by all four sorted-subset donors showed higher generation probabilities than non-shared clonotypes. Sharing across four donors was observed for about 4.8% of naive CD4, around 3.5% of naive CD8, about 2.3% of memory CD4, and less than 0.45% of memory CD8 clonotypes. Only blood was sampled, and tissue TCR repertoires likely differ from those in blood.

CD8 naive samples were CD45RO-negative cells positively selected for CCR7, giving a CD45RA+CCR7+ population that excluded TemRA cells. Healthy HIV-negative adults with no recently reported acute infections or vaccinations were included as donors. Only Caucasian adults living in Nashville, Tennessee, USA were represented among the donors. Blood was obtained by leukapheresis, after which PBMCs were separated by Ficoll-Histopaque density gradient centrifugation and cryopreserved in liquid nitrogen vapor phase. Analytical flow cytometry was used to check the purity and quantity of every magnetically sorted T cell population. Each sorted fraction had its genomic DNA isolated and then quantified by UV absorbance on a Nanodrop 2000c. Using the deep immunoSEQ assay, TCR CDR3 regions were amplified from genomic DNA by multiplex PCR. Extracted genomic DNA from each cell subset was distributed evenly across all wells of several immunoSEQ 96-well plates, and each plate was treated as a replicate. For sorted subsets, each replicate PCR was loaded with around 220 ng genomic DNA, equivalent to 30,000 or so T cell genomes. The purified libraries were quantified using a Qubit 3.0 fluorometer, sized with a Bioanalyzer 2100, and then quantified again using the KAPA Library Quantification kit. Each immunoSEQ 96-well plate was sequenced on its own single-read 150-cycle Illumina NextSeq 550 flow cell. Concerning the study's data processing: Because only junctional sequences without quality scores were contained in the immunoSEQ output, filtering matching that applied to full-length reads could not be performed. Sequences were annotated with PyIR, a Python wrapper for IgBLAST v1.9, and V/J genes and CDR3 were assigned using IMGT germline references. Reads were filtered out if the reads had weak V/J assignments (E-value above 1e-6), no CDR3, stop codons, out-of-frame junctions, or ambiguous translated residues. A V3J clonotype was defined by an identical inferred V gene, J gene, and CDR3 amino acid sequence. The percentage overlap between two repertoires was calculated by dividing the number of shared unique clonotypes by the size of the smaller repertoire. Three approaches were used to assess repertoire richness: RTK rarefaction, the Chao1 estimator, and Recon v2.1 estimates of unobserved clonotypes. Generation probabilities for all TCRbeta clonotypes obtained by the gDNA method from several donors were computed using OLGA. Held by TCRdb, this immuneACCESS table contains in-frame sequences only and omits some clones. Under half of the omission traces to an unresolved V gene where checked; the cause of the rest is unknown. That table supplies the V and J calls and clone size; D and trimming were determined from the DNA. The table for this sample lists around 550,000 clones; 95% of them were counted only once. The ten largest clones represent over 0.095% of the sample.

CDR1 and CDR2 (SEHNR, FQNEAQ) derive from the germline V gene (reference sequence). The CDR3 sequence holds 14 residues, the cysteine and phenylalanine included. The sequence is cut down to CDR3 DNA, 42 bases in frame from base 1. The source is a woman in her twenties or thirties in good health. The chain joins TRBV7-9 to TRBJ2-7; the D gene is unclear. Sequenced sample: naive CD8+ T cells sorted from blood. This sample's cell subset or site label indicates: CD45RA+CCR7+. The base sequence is TGTGCCAGCACCTTAGTCGGCTCCGACTACGAGCAGTACTTC. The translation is CASTLVGSDYEQYF.